The 18 T cell receptor beta chains below all came from one sample that was sequenced in a study of blood T cell repertoires in COVID-19. This table comes from immunoSEQ multiplex PCR, and its TCRdb copy is limited to in-frame clones, with some not included. The profile shows 350,000 to 550,000 clones, 70% to 90% of them singletons. The sequenced sample was PBMCs or T cells enriched from blood (not recorded which). The receptor set was obtained from a woman between 18 and 29 years old with acute COVID-19.

With respect to this clone: One end of the junction is discordant with germline, which a read error may explain. The rearrangement joins TRBV6-5 to TRBJ1-2, with 9 bases aligning to TRBD1. Germline assignment: CDR1 MNHEY and CDR2 SVGAGI. The CDR3 is 14 residues long. This chain's CDR3 is CASSYSIRDRVPYF. For the CDR3, the DNA is TGTGCCAGCAGTTACTCGATCCGGGACAGGGTCCCCTACTTC.

This clone was seen once. The gene calls are TRBV12-3 or TRBV12-4 and TRBJ1-2; no clear D. The CDR3 contains 11 residues. The germline V and J ends were trimmed by 6 bases and 1 base, with 3 bases remaining between them. Here the CDR3 reads CASRHNYGYTF. The CDR3 nucleotides are TGTGCCAGCAGACATAACTATGGCTACACCTTC.

This chain connects TRBV4-1 to TRBJ1-4; D not resolved. From germline, CDR1 is MGHRA and CDR2 YSYEKL. The V end was cut by 0 bases, the J end by 7 bases, with 9 bases between. The CDR3 runs 14 residues. CDR3 sequence: CASSQDWAAEKLFF. CDR3 DNA sequence: TGCGCCAGCAGCCAAGATTGGGCAGCTGAAAAACTGTTTTTT.

The chain employs TRBV10-3 and TRBJ2-2, with 7 bases identical to TRBD2. J gave up 1 base and V 10 bases, and 3 bases lay outside the gene matches. The germline V gene encodes CDR1 ENHRY and CDR2 SYGVKD. This CDR3 is 13 amino acids long. CDR3 region: CASRGENTGELFF. CDR3 in DNA: TGTGCCAGCCGGGGGGAGAACACCGGGGAGCTGTTTTTT.

The count of this clone is one. The CDR3, as DNA: TGTGCCAGCAGTGAACAGGGAGGTAGCAATCAGCCCCAGCATTTT. Its protein product is CASSEQGGSNQPQHF. The chain carries TRBV2 and TRBJ1-5; D may be TRBD1 (5 bases). The ends were cut back, 2 bases at V and 0 bases at J, with 8 bases in the middle. In germline, CDR1 is SNHLY, CDR2 FYNNEI. CDR3 length: 15 residues.

This rearrangement joins TRBV6-5 to TRBJ1-1; no clear D. Germline loops: CDR1 MNHEY, CDR2 SVGAGI. The CDR3 spans 14 residues. The ends were cut back, 7 bases at V and 1 base at J, with 13 bases in the middle. The CDR3 loop reads CASTLSYGNTEAFF. DNA of the CDR3: TGTGCCAGCACCTTGTCCTATGGGAACACTGAAGCTTTCTTT.

This clone has only a few counts. The rearrangement links TRBV10-3 to TRBJ1-6; TRBD1 might be the D (5 bases). Per germline, CDR1 ENHRY and CDR2 SYGVKD. Trimming removed 8 bases at V and 7 bases at J, with 15 bases between. The CDR3 contains 14 residues. CDR3 protein: CAIRDLEGNSPLHF. The DNA of the CDR3 is TGTGCCATCCGGGACTTGGAGGGGAATTCACCCCTCCACTTT.

The chain recombines TRBV7-2 with TRBJ2-7; D is possibly TRBD1 (5 bases). The CDR3 has 14 residues. Germline CDR1 is SGHTA and CDR2 is FQGNSA. Trimming left V 2 bases short and J 2 bases short, with 10 bases between. The chain's CDR3 is CASSLTAGPYEQYF. The CDR3 coding sequence is TGTGCCAGCAGCTTAACCGCAGGGCCCTACGAGCAGTACTTC.

The chain links TRBV5-4 to TRBJ1-2, with D perhaps matching TRBD1 (6 bases). Germline V gene sequence: CDR1 SGHNT, CDR2 YYREEE (reference sequence). The CDR3 is made up of 16 amino acids. Deletions cut 2 bases from V and 0 bases from J, with 14 bases between. The CDR3 DNA is TGTGCCAGCAGCTTAGAAACAGGGCGAGCTAACTATGGCTACACCTTC. This gives the protein CASSLETGRANYGYTF.

The J gene is TRBJ1-1, the V gene TRBV5-6; possible D gene TRBD1, 6 bases. This CDR3 region has 14 residues. V was cut by 0 bases and J by 5 bases, with 11 bases left in between. Germline assignment: CDR1 SGHDT and CDR2 YYEEEE. The CDR3 protein is CASSLEGRGTEAFF. The CDR3 DNA sequence: TGTGCCAGCAGCTTGGAGGGAAGGGGGACTGAAGCTTTCTTT.

V is TRBV27 and J is TRBJ2-4, with 9 bases identical to TRBD1. The CDR3 loop spans 15 amino acids. Germline V gene lookup returns CDR1 MNHEY and CDR2 SMNVEV (reference sequence). J was trimmed by 6 bases and V by 6 bases; bases with no gene match: 9. CDR3 residues: CASSPTGGAGNIQYF. In DNA form, the CDR3 reads TGTGCCAGCAGCCCCACAGGGGGCGCGGGAAACATTCAGTACTTC.

About this clone: This sample also contains other DNA sequences that code for the same CDR3. This chain uses TRBV3-1 (or the pseudogene TRBV3-2) with TRBJ1-2; TRBD1 agrees at 8 bases. Losses at the gene ends were 1 base for V and 5 bases for J; bases not matched to a gene: 0. Germline V gene sequence: CDR1 LGHDT, CDR2 YNNKEL (reference sequence). This CDR3 is 13 amino acids long. In DNA form, the CDR3 reads TGTGCCAGCAGCCAAGGGACAGGGTATGGCTACACCTTC. Its translation is CASSQGTGYGYTF.

The genes are TRBV2 and TRBJ2-1; TRBD1 matches 7 bases. CDR1 and CDR2 from the germline V gene are SNHLY and FYNNEI. The CDR3 contains 13 residues. With 8 bases clipped from V and 4 bases from J, the junction kept 5 bases outside the gene matches. The CDR3, as DNA: TGTGCCAGCTCGGCAGGGGGTTACAATGAGCAGTTCTTC. Translated: CASSAGGYNEQFF. Drawing the rest from reference TRBV2 and TRBJ2-1, the complete variable domain is EPEVTQTPSHQVTQMGQEVILRCVPISNHLYFYWYRQILGQKVEFLVSFYNNEISEKSEIFDDQFSVERPDGSNFTLKIRSTKLEDSAMYFCASSAGGYNEQFFGPGTRLTVL.

The chain links TRBV9 to TRBJ1-3; D not certain. V was pared by 0 bases and J by 4 bases, with 14 bases between. The CDR3 has 16 amino acids. Germline V gene sequence: CDR1 SGDLS, CDR2 YYNGEE. As DNA, the CDR3 is TGTGCCAGCAGCGTAGGTGCTTCTGTACTCGGAAACACCATATATTTT. This encodes CASSVGASVLGNTIYF. Complete variable domain (other parts from reference TRBV9 and TRBJ1-3): DSGVTQTPKHLITATGQRVTLRCSPRSGDLSVYWYQQSLDQGLQFLIQYYNGEERAKGNILERFSAQQFPDLHSELNLSSLELGDSALYFCASSVGASVLGNTIYFGEGSWLTVV.

The chain joins TRBV4-3 to TRBJ1-5; D is uncertain. V lost 0 bases and J 5 bases, leaving 5 bases between the germline ends. Germline V gives CDR1 LGHNA, CDR2 YSLEER. The CDR3 runs to 13 residues. The CDR3 coding sequence is TGCGCCAGCAGCCAAGATCGAGATCAGCCCCAGCATTTT. Protein product: CASSQDRDQPQHF.

The chain uses TRBV6-5 and TRBJ2-7; D is perhaps TRBD1 (5 bases). With 7 bases removed from V and 5 bases from J, the gap between germline ends came to 21 bases. The CDR3 runs 15 residues. Germline CDR1 and CDR2: MNHEY and SVGAGI. The CDR3 sequence is CASIRAYNDGDEQYF. The CDR3 DNA reads as TGTGCCAGCATCAGGGCCTATAACGATGGAGACGAGCAGTACTTC.

The chain employs TRBV11-3 and TRBJ2-1; 8 bases align to TRBD2. This CDR3 contains 15 residues. The germline V gene has CDR1 SGHNT and CDR2 YENEEA. Trimming at V came to 1 base and at J to 4 bases, leaving 3 bases not matched to a gene. As DNA, the CDR3 is TGTGCCAGCAGCTTAGGCGGGGGGCCATACAATGAGCAGTTCTTC. The encoded protein is CASSLGGGPYNEQFF.

The chain has TRBV6-6 and TRBJ2-2; tentatively, D is TRBD1 (6 bases). Germline CDR1 is MNHNY and CDR2 is SVGAGI (reference sequence). The CDR3 consists of 16 residues. The V end lost 2 bases, the J end lost 6 bases, and 16 bases lay between the germline ends. The CDR3 nucleotides are TGTGCCAGCAGTTACACAGGGCCGACGCGATCCGGGGAGCTGTTTTTT. Protein: CASSYTGPTRSGELFF.